This TCR beta chain comes out of a study of blood T cell repertoires in COVID-19. Study summary: The study drew acute and convalescent COVID-19 samples from the United States, Italy and Spain. T cells, B-cell-depleted T cells, or PBMCs provided the cDNA or gDNA that served as material.

This table comes from immunoSEQ multiplex PCR, and its TCRdb copy is limited to in-frame clones, with some not included. The repertoire consists of more than 110,000 clones, with 65% to 90% occurring once and the leading ten covering less than 3%. CDR1 and CDR2 (germline): SGHTS, YDEGEE. Between the trimmed V and J ends, which lost 0 bases and 5 bases, there was a span of 11 bases. The CDR3 loop spans 15 amino acids. Sequencing was performed on peripheral blood. The origin of this receptor is a man aged 50 or older with acute or convalescent COVID-19. V is TRBV5-8 and J is TRBJ2-2; no firm D call. Written as DNA, the CDR3 is TGTGCCAGCAGCTTGGGGCAGGCTTATACCGGGGAGCTGTTTTTT. It specifies CASSLGQAYTGELFF.